These 14 T cell receptor beta chains were sequenced from one sample in a study of cytotoxic CD8 clonotypes in ibrutinib-treated CLL. The data were produced by immunoSEQ multiplex PCR, yet TCRdb's version contains in-frame clones alone and is incomplete. The profile covers 140,000 to 150,000 clones, with roughly three quarters appearing a single time and around 5% taken by the ten largest. The sequencing here drew on PBMCs, taken after 24 months of ibrutinib treatment. The receptors stem from a human donor with chronic lymphocytic leukemia.

V and J are TRBV6-5 and TRBJ2-2; D call uncertain. Germline CDR1 MNHEY, CDR2 SVGAGI. This CDR3 comprises 13 residues. The V gene lost 7 bases and the J gene lost 0 bases, with 6 bases spanning the gap. The CDR3 sequence is CASTAPNTGELFF. DNA for the CDR3: TGTGCCAGCACGGCCCCGAACACCGGGGAGCTGTTTTTT.

The V call is TRBV28, the J call TRBJ2-7, with TRBD1 matching 8 bases. Germline CDR1 and CDR2: MDHEN and SYDVKM. Trimming at V came to 6 bases and at J to 0 bases, leaving 13 bases not matched to a gene. The CDR3 has 17 residues. The CDR3 region has the DNA TGTGCCAGCAGCCGTCCGAGGGGGGACAGGAGCTCCTACGAGCAGTACTTC. It translates to CASSRPRGDRSSYEQYF.

This rearrangement joins TRBV5-6 to TRBJ2-1; 9 bases fit TRBD2. Trimming at V came to 3 bases and at J to 6 bases, leaving 7 bases not matched to a gene. In germline, CDR1 is SGHDT, CDR2 YYEEEE. The CDR3 contains 15 residues. The CDR3 nucleotides are TGTGCCAGCAGCTATTGGCGGGAGGGCGGCAATGAGCAGTTCTTC. Translated, it gives CASSYWREGGNEQFF.

This clone was counted between two and nine times. The V call is TRBV11-2, the J call TRBJ1-6; D possibly corresponds to TRBD1 (6 bases). Per germline, CDR1 SGHAT and CDR2 FQNNGV. The CDR3 length is 16 residues. Trimming cost V 2 bases and J 9 bases, with 17 bases left between them. The CDR3 region is CASSLWGRGFFSPLHF. The CDR3 region has the DNA TGTGCCAGCAGCTTATGGGGCAGGGGATTCTTTTCACCCCTCCACTTT.

The table lists this clone with a few counts. The chain employs TRBV18 and TRBJ1-4; D is perhaps TRBD1 (6 bases). This CDR3 contains 15 residues. Germline V gene sequence: CDR1 KGHSH, CDR2 LQKENI. V lost 1 base, J lost 6 bases, and 12 bases lay in between. CDR3 region: CASSPLRDTYEKLFF. CDR3 sequence (DNA): TGTGCCAGCTCACCACTCCGGGACACGTATGAAAAACTGTTTTTT.

A few counts support this clone. The chain employs TRBV28 and TRBJ1-5; D unresolved. V gave up 4 bases and J gave up 7 bases, with 8 bases separating them. The CDR3 runs 12 residues. Germline V gene sequence: CDR1 MDHEN, CDR2 SYDVKM. CDR3 amino acids: CASSSSEQPQHF. The CDR3 DNA follows: TGTGCCAGCAGTTCCTCGGAGCAGCCCCAGCATTTT.

The CDR3 sequence: CASSPEGTGADTQYF. CDR3 sequence (DNA): TGCGCCAGCAGCCCGGAGGGGACAGGGGCAGATACGCAGTATTTT. The chain uses TRBV5-1 and TRBJ2-3, with TRBD1 identical over 10 bases. V trimming: 4 bases; J trimming: 4 bases; junction bases outside the gene matches: 6. Germline V gene data show CDR1 as SGHRS and CDR2 as YFSETQ. The CDR3 loop spans 15 amino acids. The variable domain in full, completed from reference TRBV5-1 and TRBJ2-3, reads KAGVTQTPRYLIKTRGQQVTLSCSPISGHRSVSWYQQTPGQGLQFLFEYFSETQRNKGNFPGRFSGRQFSNSRSEMNVSTLELGDSALYLCASSPEGTGADTQYFGPGTRLTVL.

There are a few counts of this clone. V is TRBV6-5 and J is TRBJ2-4, with 7 positions matching TRBD1. The CDR3 is 13 amino acids. Germline V CDR1 and CDR2: MNHEY, SVGAGI. After removal of 6 bases from V and 5 bases from J, the junction contained 4 bases not matched to a gene. DNA for the CDR3: TGTGCCAGCAGAGGGGACAGCCAAAACATTCAGTACTTC. Its translation is CASRGDSQNIQYF.

The chain couples TRBV9 to TRBJ2-7, with TRBD2 matching over 7 bases. Germline V gene lookup returns CDR1 SGDLS and CDR2 YYNGEE. This CDR3 comprises 16 residues. The junction had 8 bases not matched to a gene; V was cut back by 2 bases and J by 0 bases. The CDR3 here is CASSVGPSGSSYEQYF. The CDR3 region has the DNA TGTGCCAGCAGCGTGGGACCTAGCGGCAGCTCCTACGAGCAGTACTTC.

This sequence joins TRBV16 and TRBJ2-5; no firm D call. The CDR3 is 15 amino acids. The V and J ends lost 4 bases and 5 bases respectively, with 17 bases between them. Germline-derived CDR1 and CDR2 are KGHSY and FQNENV. The CDR3, as DNA: TGTGCCAGCAGCCCTCGGGCCTGGGCGTCGGAGACCCAGTACTTC. Amino acids: CASSPRAWASETQYF.

The genes are TRBV19 and TRBJ2-5; D ambiguous. Trimming removed 6 bases from V and 0 bases from J, with 11 bases in between. The CDR3 loop spans 14 amino acids. Germline CDR1 and CDR2: LNHDA and SQIVND (reference sequence). This CDR3 is CASSPLRYQETQYF. The DNA of the CDR3 is TGTGCCAGTAGCCCCCTCAGGTACCAAGAGACCCAGTACTTC.

The DNA of the CDR3 is TGTGCCAGCAGCCAAGACCAGCGGGATCCAAATGAGCAGTTCTTC. Translation gives CASSQDQRDPNEQFF. The chain has TRBV4-2 and TRBJ2-1, with 7 bases matching TRBD2. Per the germline V gene, CDR1 is LGHNA and CDR2 is YNFKEQ. This CDR3 is built from 15 residues. Germline trimming cut 0 bases from V and 7 bases from J; bases unmatched to any gene: 6.

This chain connects TRBV13 to TRBJ2-7; weak D call: TRBD2 (6 bases). V was trimmed by 6 bases and J by 0 bases, leaving 18 bases between them. CDR1 and CDR2 from the germline V gene are PRHDT and FYEKMQ (reference sequence). The CDR3 has 16 residues. The CDR3 is CASSYPRAGASYEQYF. The CDR3 coding sequence is TGTGCCAGCAGTTACCCCCGAGCGGGTGCCTCCTACGAGCAGTACTTC.

The rearrangement uses TRBV9 and TRBJ1-2; 9 bases match TRBD1. The CDR3 is 13 residues long. Germline trimming cut 3 bases from V and 8 bases from J; bases unmatched to any gene: 5. Per the germline V gene, CDR1 is SGDLS and CDR2 is YYNGEE. The CDR3 here is CASSGPDRGGYTF. CDR3 bases: TGTGCCAGCAGCGGCCCAGACAGGGGGGGCTACACCTTC.